The 4 T cell receptor beta chains below all came from one sample that was sequenced in a study of blood T cells in healthy people across ages. A second roughly 6 to 11 cycle PCR used barcoded and J-beta primers. TCRdb re-derived calls from the 5' RACE reads in MiXCR, one entry per CDR3 protein. The data hold around 2 million distinct CDR3 sequences, with approximately 39% observed a single time. Sequencing was carried out using blood. The receptors were sampled from a human donor in good health.

V is TRBV28 and J is TRBJ2-7, with a tentative D call TRBD1 (5 bases). Trimming pared 5 bases from V and 2 bases from J, leaving 16 bases between. Germline V CDR1 and CDR2: MDHEN, SYDVKM. This CDR3 has 15 amino acids. CDR3 sequence reads: CASSTSRVYPYEQYF. CDR3 DNA: TGTGCCAGCAGTACCAGCAGGGTATATCCCTACGAGCAGTACTTC.

This clonotype was observed a few times. The chain combines TRBV20-1 with TRBJ1-2, with 7 bases lining up with TRBD1. Germline values: CDR1 DFQATT, CDR2 SNEGSKA (reference sequence). The CDR3 consists of 13 residues. V was clipped by 6 bases and J by 6 bases; unmatched bases: 10. CDR3 nucleotide sequence: TGCAGTGCCCTCGACAGGGTATTGGATGGCTACACCTTC. Its translation is CSALDRVLDGYTF.

This clonotype has a handful of counts. An end of the junction differs from the germline gene, which may be a read error. The chain carries TRBV10-3 and TRBJ1-1, with 7 bases identical to TRBD1. The germline V gene has CDR1 ENHRY and CDR2 SYGVKD. This CDR3 is built from 15 residues. This CDR3 is CAVRQGLGMNTEAFF. CDR3 DNA: TGTGCCGTCAGACAGGGACTAGGCATGAACACTGAAGCTTTCTTT.

The chain combines TRBV3-1 with TRBJ2-4; TRBD2 matches at 10 bases. The J call may be in error: the DNA end matches TRBJ2-7 better. CDR1 and CDR2 (germline): LGHDT, YNNKEL (reference sequence). The CDR3 loop spans 15 amino acids. CDR3 sequence: CASSLIAGGKDEQYF. DNA for the CDR3: TGTGCCAGCAGTCTCATAGCGGGGGGTAAGGACGAGCAGTACTTC.